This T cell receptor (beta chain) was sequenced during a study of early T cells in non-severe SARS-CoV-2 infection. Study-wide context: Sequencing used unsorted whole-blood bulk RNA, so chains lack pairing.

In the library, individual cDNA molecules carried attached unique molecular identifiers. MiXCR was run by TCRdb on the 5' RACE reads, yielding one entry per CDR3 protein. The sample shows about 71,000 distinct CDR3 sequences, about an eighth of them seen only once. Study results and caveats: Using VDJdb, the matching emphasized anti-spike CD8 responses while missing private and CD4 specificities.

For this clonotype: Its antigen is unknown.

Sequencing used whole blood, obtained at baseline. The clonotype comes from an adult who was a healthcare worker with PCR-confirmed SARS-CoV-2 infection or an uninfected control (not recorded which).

The CDR3 is CASSTRTGVNTF. The CDR3 DNA reads as TGTGCCAGCAGTACCCGGACAGGGGTGAACACCTTC. The V call is TRBV28, the J call TRBJ1-2; 9 bases align to TRBD1. CDR3 length equals 12 residues. CDR1 and CDR2 (germline): MDHEN, SYDVKM. J lost 12 bases, V lost 5 bases, and 7 bases had no gene match.